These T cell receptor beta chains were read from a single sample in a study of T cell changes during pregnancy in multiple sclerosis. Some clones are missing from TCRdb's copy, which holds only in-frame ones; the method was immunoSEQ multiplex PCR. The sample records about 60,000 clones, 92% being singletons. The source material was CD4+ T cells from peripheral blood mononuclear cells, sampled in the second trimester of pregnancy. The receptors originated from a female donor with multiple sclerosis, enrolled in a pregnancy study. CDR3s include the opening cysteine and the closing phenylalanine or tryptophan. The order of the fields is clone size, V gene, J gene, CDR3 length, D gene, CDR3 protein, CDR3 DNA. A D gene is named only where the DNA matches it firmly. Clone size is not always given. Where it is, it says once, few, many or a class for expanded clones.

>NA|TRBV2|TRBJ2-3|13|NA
CASMVDSTDTQYF
TGTGCCAGCATGGTAGATAGCACAGATACGCAGTATTTT
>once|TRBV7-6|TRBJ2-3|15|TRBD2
CASSYSGRDTDTQYF
TGTGCCAGCAGTTATAGCGGGAGGGATACAGATACGCAGTATTTT
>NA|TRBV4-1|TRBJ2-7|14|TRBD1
CASSRQGDIYEQYF
TGCGCCAGCAGCCGACAGGGGGATATCTACGAGCAGTACTTC
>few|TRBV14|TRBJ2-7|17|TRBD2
CASSHRNRASGKFQQYF
TGTGCCAGCAGCCACAGAAATAGAGCTAGCGGGAAGTTCCAGCAGTACTTC
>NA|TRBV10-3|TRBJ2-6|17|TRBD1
CAISGQGSISGANVLTF
TGTGCCATCAGTGGACAGGGGTCTATCTCTGGGGCCAACGTCCTGACTTTC
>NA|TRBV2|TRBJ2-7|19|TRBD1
CASSTPGDRDGGPSYEQYF
TGTGCCAGCAGTACCCCGGGGGACAGGGACGGAGGCCCCTCCTACGAGCAGTACTTC
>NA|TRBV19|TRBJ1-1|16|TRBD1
CASSINSGTANTEAFF
TGTGCCAGTAGCATCAACTCCGGGACAGCGAACACTGAAGCTTTCTTT
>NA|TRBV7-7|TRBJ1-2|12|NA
CASSPVTWGYTF
TGTGCCAGCAGCCCCGTCACATGGGGCTACACCTTC
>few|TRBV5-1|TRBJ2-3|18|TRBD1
CASSSGQGGPVAPDTQYF
TGCGCCAGCAGCTCTGGACAGGGAGGTCCCGTGGCCCCAGATACGCAGTATTTT
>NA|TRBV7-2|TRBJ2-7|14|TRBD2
CASSLGRGAYEQYF
TGTGCCAGCAGCTTAGGGCGGGGGGCCTACGAGCAGTACTTC
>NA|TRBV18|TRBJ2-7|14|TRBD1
CASSPGQKSYEQYF
TGTGCCAGCTCACCGGGACAGAAATCCTACGAGCAGTACTTC
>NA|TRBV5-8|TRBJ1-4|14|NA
CASSFAGPWEKLFF
TGTGCCAGCAGCTTTGCAGGGCCTTGGGAAAAACTGTTTTTT
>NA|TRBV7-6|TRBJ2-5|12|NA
CASSLGRETQYF
TGTGCCAGCAGCTTGGGGAGAGAGACCCAGTACTTC
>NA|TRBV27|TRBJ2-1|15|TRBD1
CASSLDRYSYNEQFF
TGTGCCAGCAGTTTGGACAGGTACTCCTACAATGAGCAGTTCTTC
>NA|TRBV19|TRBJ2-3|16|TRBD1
CASRRFPGQGTDTQYF
TGTGCCAGTCGTCGCTTCCCGGGACAGGGAACAGATACGCAGTATTTT
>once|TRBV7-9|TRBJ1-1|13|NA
CASSRGTGLWAFF
TGTGCCAGCAGCCGTGGGACTGGCTTGTGGGCTTTCTTT
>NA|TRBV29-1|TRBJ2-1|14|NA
CSVARGGNYNEQFF
TGCAGCGTTGCCCGAGGGGGAAACTACAATGAGCAGTTCTTC
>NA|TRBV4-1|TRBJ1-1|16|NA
CASSQDGAGMNTEAFF
TGCGCCAGCAGCCAAGATGGGGCAGGGATGAACACTGAAGCTTTCTTT
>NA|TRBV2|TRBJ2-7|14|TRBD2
CASRGAGGNYEQYF
TGTGCCAGCAGGGGAGCGGGAGGAAACTACGAGCAGTACTTC
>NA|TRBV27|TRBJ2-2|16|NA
CASSSRSFGNTGELFF
TGTGCCAGCAGTTCGCGGTCCTTCGGGAACACCGGGGAGCTGTTTTTT
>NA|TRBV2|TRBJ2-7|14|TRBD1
CASIGDRGSYEQYF
TGTGCCAGCATAGGGGACAGGGGTTCCTACGAGCAGTACTTC
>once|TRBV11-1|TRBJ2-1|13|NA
CASTSLGSVTQFF
TGTGCCAGCACCTCCTTAGGTAGCGTTACTCAGTTCTTC
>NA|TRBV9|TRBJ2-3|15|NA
CASSVAAVDTDTQYF
TGTGCCAGCAGCGTAGCGGCGGTAGACACAGATACGCAGTATTTT
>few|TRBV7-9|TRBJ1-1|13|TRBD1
CASSLAKTGEAFF
TGTGCCAGCAGCTTAGCTAAGACAGGGGAAGCTTTCTTT
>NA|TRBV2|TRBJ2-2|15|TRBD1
CASSLDRGGTGELFF
TGTGCCAGCAGTTTAGACAGGGGAGGAACCGGGGAGCTGTTTTTT
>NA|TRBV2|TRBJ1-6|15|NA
CASSEEGTYNSPLHF
TGTGCCAGCAGTGAAGAGGGGACCTATAATTCACCCCTCCACTTT
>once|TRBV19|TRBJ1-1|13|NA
CASDRGGGTEAFF
TGTGCCAGCGACCGGGGGGGCGGCACTGAAGCTTTCTTT
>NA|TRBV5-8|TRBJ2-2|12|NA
CASSFLVSGMFF
TGTGCCAGCAGCTTTTTAGTGTCAGGGATGTTTTTT
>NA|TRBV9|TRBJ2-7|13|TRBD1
CASSVGTGDEQYF
TGTGCCAGCAGCGTAGGGACAGGGGACGAGCAGTACTTC
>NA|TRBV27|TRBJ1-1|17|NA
CASSLLSLAGRDTEAFF
TGTGCCAGCAGTTTATTATCCTTAGCGGGTCGGGACACTGAAGCTTTCTTT
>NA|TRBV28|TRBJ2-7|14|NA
CASSLGGPPYEQYF
TGTGCCAGCAGTCTAGGGGGTCCCCCATACGAGCAGTACTTC
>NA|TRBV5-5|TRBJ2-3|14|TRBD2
CASSLQAGADTQYF
TGTGCCAGCAGCTTGCAGGCGGGGGCAGATACGCAGTATTTT
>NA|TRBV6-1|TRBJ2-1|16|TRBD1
CASSASTGGLYNEQFF
TGTGCCAGCAGTGCAAGTACAGGGGGCCTCTACAATGAGCAGTTCTTC
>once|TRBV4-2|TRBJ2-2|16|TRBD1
CASSQDGTGATGELFF
TGTGCCAGCAGCCAAGATGGCACAGGGGCCACCGGGGAGCTGTTTTTT
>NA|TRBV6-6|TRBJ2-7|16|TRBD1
CASSYLRQGVTYEQYF
TGTGCCAGCAGTTACTTACGACAGGGGGTAACCTACGAGCAGTACTTC
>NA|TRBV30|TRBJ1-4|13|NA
CAWSARGGEKLFF
TGTGCCTGGAGTGCCAGGGGTGGAGAAAAACTGTTTTTT
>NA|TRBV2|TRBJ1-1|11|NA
CASSGFTEAFF
TGTGCCAGCAGCGGTTTTACTGAAGCTTTCTTT
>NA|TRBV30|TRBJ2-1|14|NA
CAWSLQTRYNEQFF
TGTGCCTGGAGTTTACAGACCCGCTACAATGAGCAGTTCTTC
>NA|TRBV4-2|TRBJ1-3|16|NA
CASSQVNRVSGNTIYF
TGTGCCAGCAGCCAAGTGAACAGGGTCTCTGGAAACACCATATATTTT
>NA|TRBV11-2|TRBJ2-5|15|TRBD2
CASSLDPGGSETQYF
TGTGCCAGCAGCTTAGATCCGGGGGGGTCCGAGACCCAGTACTTC
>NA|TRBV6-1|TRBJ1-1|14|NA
CAPGFGAKNTEAFF
TGTGCCCCCGGATTTGGGGCTAAGAACACTGAAGCTTTCTTT
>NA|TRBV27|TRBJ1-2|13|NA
CASSFRENYGYTF
TGTGCCAGCAGTTTCCGTGAGAACTATGGCTACACCTTC
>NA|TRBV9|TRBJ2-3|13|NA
CASSVSPTDTQYF
TGTGCCAGCAGCGTAAGCCCCACAGATACGCAGTATTTT
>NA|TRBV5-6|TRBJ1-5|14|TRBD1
CASSVQGANQPQHF
TGTGCCAGCAGCGTACAGGGGGCGAATCAGCCCCAGCATTTT
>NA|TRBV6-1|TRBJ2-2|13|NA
CASHPTGTGELFF
TGTGCCAGCCACCCCACCGGGACCGGGGAGCTGTTTTTT
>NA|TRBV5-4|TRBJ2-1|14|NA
CASSLVSGNNEQFF
TGTGCCAGCAGCTTGGTCTCAGGTAACAATGAGCAGTTCTTC
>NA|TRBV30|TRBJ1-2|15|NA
CAWSHRKAGTYGYTF
TGTGCCTGGAGTCACCGAAAGGCAGGGACTTATGGCTACACCTTC
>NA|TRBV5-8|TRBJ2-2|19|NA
CASSLDKGRGFSYTGELFF
TGTGCCAGCAGCTTGGATAAGGGCAGGGGTTTTTCGTACACCGGGGAGCTGTTTTTT
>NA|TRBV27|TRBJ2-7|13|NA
CASSFTGTYEQYF
TGTGCCAGCAGTTTCACAGGAACCTACGAGCAGTACTTC
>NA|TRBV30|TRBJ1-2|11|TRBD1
CACRDRDGYTF
TGTGCCTGTCGGGACAGGGATGGCTACACCTTC
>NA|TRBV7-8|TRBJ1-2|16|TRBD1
CASSLRQTGAGTGYTF
TGTGCCAGCAGCTTACGGCAAACAGGGGCAGGTACCGGCTACACCTTC
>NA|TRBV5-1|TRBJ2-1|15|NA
CASSSYLQGNREQFF
TGCGCCAGCAGCTCGTACTTACAGGGTAATCGTGAGCAGTTCTTC
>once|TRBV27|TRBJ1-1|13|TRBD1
CASGTGGRTEAFF
TGTGCCAGCGGCACAGGGGGCCGGACTGAAGCTTTCTTT
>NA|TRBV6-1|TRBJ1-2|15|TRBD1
CASRGSRQGVYGYTF
TGTGCCAGCAGAGGATCCCGACAGGGCGTTTATGGCTACACCTTC